A single sample gave rise to the 5 T cell receptor beta chains below, sequenced in a study of shared clonotypes between healthy human individuals (TCRdb year 2020). Library construction relied on the immunoSEQ multiplex PCR assay. TCRdb limited this immuneACCESS table to in-frame rearrangements with V and J called. A share of clones is missing; checked studies link under half to unresolved V genes, and the rest is unexplained. This sample gives approximately 2.3 million clones in total; 85% to 95% of them show up just once. The ten top clones hold 0.3% to 0.4% of the sample. Input material: naive CD4+ T cells from PBMCs. The cell subset or site label of this sample denotes: CD45RA+ positively selected. The receptors come from a young man in good health. Some clones in this sample may be carry-over from other donors' samples.

The chain has TRBV28 and TRBJ1-5; the D gene is possibly TRBD1 (5 bases). V lost 5 bases and J 4 bases, leaving 12 bases between the germline ends. This CDR3 is built from 14 residues. Per germline, CDR1 MDHEN and CDR2 SYDVKM. CDR3 sequence: CASSGAGQNQPQHF. DNA of the CDR3: TGTGCCAGCAGTGGTGCAGGGCAGAATCAGCCCCAGCATTTT.

V and J are TRBV5-1 and TRBJ1-5, with 7 bases identical to TRBD1. The CDR3 is 18 amino acids. CDR1 and CDR2 from the germline V gene are SGHRS and YFSETQ. J lost 4 bases, V lost 8 bases, and 21 bases had no gene match. This chain's CDR3 is CARQPRTYPGQLNQPQHF. CDR3 bases: TGCGCCAGACAACCCAGAACCTACCCGGGACAGCTGAATCAGCCCCAGCATTTT.

V gene TRBV6-5 combines with J gene TRBJ1-5, with D maybe TRBD1 (6 bases). This CDR3 has 15 residues. The germline V and J ends were trimmed by 5 bases and 0 bases, with 11 bases remaining between them. Germline lookup yields CDR1 MNHEY and CDR2 SVGAGI. CDR3 sequence reads: CASSTQGNSNQPQHF. The CDR3 DNA reads as TGTGCCAGCAGTACACAGGGCAATAGCAATCAGCCCCAGCATTTT.

V is TRBV18 and J is TRBJ1-1; a weak D match, TRBD1 (5 bases). The germline V gene has CDR1 KGHSH and CDR2 LQKENI. The CDR3 contains 14 residues. The germline V and J ends were trimmed by 2 bases and 4 bases, with 11 bases remaining between them. In nucleotides, the CDR3 is TGTGCCAGCTCACCATACTCCGGGGGCACTGAAGCTTTCTTT. Translating gives CASSPYSGGTEAFF.

This chain uses TRBV28 with TRBJ2-5; 7 bases fit TRBD1. The CDR3 spans 14 residues. Germline values: CDR1 MDHEN, CDR2 SYDVKM. V lost 3 bases and J lost 1; bases outside the gene matches: 2. DNA for the CDR3: TGTGCCAGCAGTTTGAACAGGGGCCAAGAGACCCAGTACTTC. It encodes CASSLNRGQETQYF.